This is a list of T cell receptor beta chains from one sample in a study of blood T cell repertoires in COVID-19. TCRdb's copy holds only in-frame clones and misses some; the assay was immunoSEQ multiplex PCR. The sample contains under 200,000 clones, 70% to 80% of which appear only once. The sequenced material came from peripheral blood. The receptors stem from a man aged 55 to 70 with acute or convalescent COVID-19. Each CDR3 is given with its conserved first and last residue. D genes are given only for firm matches. Rows give clone size only sometimes, using once, few, many, or a class for an expanded clone.

D,size,V,J,DNA,CDR3
NA,NA,TRBV3-1/TRBV3-2,TRBJ1-2,TGTGCCAGCAGCCAAGCAGGGGATGGCTACACCTTC,CASSQAGDGYTF
TRBD1,NA,TRBV9,TRBJ1-5,TGTGCCAGCAGCGTAGGGTCAGGGGGTGAACAGCCCCAGCATTTT,CASSVGSGGEQPQHF
TRBD1,NA,TRBV18,TRBJ2-7,TGTGCCAGCTCACCACCGACAGGGGCCTACGAGCAGTACTTC,CASSPPTGAYEQYF
TRBD1,NA,TRBV15,TRBJ1-1,TGTGCCACCAGCAGCCCGGGACAGGGAAAGAGAACTGAAGCTTTCTTT,CATSSPGQGKRTEAFF
TRBD1,NA,TRBV28,TRBJ1-1,TGTGCCAGCAGTTCGGACAGGTTGACTGAAGCTTTCTTT,CASSSDRLTEAFF
NA,few,TRBV25-1,TRBJ2-1,TGTGCCAGCAGTGCTACAGGTTACCCGGAGTTCTTC,CASSATGYPEFF
TRBD1,NA,TRBV7-2,TRBJ2-2,TGTGCCAGCAGCTTGGTACAGGGGGCGCAGGGGGAGCTGTTTTTT,CASSLVQGAQGELFF
TRBD1,NA,TRBV28,TRBJ1-5,TGTGCCGGACAGGGGGGCCCTAGCAATCAGCCCCAGCATTTT,CAGQGGPSNQPQHF
NA,NA,TRBV9,TRBJ2-3,TGTGCCAGCAGCGGCGGCAACCCAACAGATACGCAGTATTTT,CASSGGNPTDTQYF
TRBD1,NA,TRBV5-4,TRBJ1-2,TGTGCCAGCAGCTTGGGGTTCTTTAAGGACAGGTCTAACTATGGCTACACCTTC,CASSLGFFKDRSNYGYTF
TRBD1,few,TRBV29-1,TRBJ2-2,TGCAGCGTTGAAAGGGGGCCAACCGGGGAGCTGTTTTTT,CSVERGPTGELFF
TRBD2,NA,TRBV28,TRBJ2-3,TGTGCCAGCAGTTTACCGGGGGGGGCGGTTATTACGCAGTATTTT,CASSLPGGAVITQYF
TRBD2,NA,TRBV5-1,TRBJ2-7,TGCGCCAGCAGCATGGAAGGACTAGCGGAGTTCTACGAGCAGTACTTC,CASSMEGLAEFYEQYF
TRBD1,NA,TRBV7-3,TRBJ2-3,TGTGCCAGCACCTCAGGACAGGGCCCAGATACGCAGTATTTT,CASTSGQGPDTQYF
TRBD2,NA,TRBV24-1,TRBJ2-3,TGTGCCACCAGTGATTTTACGGGGGGACTTACAGATACGCAGTATTTT,CATSDFTGGLTDTQYF
NA,NA,TRBV5-1,TRBJ2-1,TGCGCCAGCAGCTTGGCACAGGGAATATACAATGAGCAGTTCTTC,CASSLAQGIYNEQFF
TRBD1,NA,TRBV6-2/TRBV6-3,TRBJ2-7,TGTGCCAGCAGTGCGCCGGGACAGGGGGTCCACGAGCAGTACTTC,CASSAPGQGVHEQYF
TRBD1,once,TRBV18,TRBJ1-1,TGTGCCAGCTCCCCGGGACAGACGAACACTGAAGCTTTCTTT,CASSPGQTNTEAFF
NA,NA,TRBV29-1,TRBJ1-2,TGCAGCTTAAGAGACACCTATGGCTACACCTTC,CSLRDTYGYTF
NA,NA,TRBV7-9,TRBJ1-1,TGTGCCAGCAGCCCCGGACAGAACACTGAAGCTTTCTTT,CASSPGQNTEAFF
NA,NA,TRBV15,TRBJ2-2,TGTGCCACCAGAGGAATCAGGGCCGGGGAGCTGTTTTTT,CATRGIRAGELFF
TRBD1,NA,TRBV7-2,TRBJ2-4,TGTGCCAGCAGCTTAAGAACAGGGGTAGCCAAAAACATTCAGTACTTC,CASSLRTGVAKNIQYF
NA,few,TRBV7-8,TRBJ1-1,TGTGCCAGCAGCTTAGTATTCAGGGAAGGGACTGAAGCTTTCTTT,CASSLVFREGTEAFF
NA,NA,TRBV5-6,TRBJ2-7,TGTGCCAGCAGCCCCGGCTCCTACGAGCAGTACTTC,CASSPGSYEQYF
TRBD1,once,TRBV6-1,TRBJ2-1,TGTGCCAGCAGTGAAGTTGTGACAGGGGGTTACAATGAGCAGTTCTTC,CASSEVVTGGYNEQFF
NA,NA,TRBV2,TRBJ2-6,TGTGCCAGCCAACAGGGTACTGGGGCCAACGTCCTGACTTTC,CASQQGTGANVLTF
NA,NA,TRBV28,TRBJ2-7,TGTGCCAGCAGTACTGAAGCTTACGAGCAGTACTTC,CASSTEAYEQYF
NA,few,TRBV4-1,TRBJ2-1,TGCGCCAGCAGCTCCCCGGGGAGGTCGAACAATGAGCAGTTCTTC,CASSSPGRSNNEQFF
TRBD1,once,TRBV4-1,TRBJ1-6,TGCGCCAGCAGCGAAGGACAGGGCCTCACTAATTCACCCCTCCACTTT,CASSEGQGLTNSPLHF
TRBD2,NA,TRBV5-1,TRBJ2-3,TGCGCCAGCAGCCCCGGGACTAGCGGGGCAGATACGCAGTATTTT,CASSPGTSGADTQYF
NA,NA,TRBV3-1/TRBV3-2,TRBJ2-3,TGTGCCAGCAGCCAAAGAGTACTGTTCGGCACAGATACGCAGTATTTT,CASSQRVLFGTDTQYF
NA,NA,TRBV10-1,TRBJ1-3,TGCGCCAGCAGTGAGTCCGGGACTGGAAACACCATATATTTT,CASSESGTGNTIYF